A single sample gave rise to the 12 T cell receptor beta chains below, sequenced in a study of blood T cell repertoires in COVID-19. Sequencing used immunoSEQ multiplex PCR; TCRdb keeps in-frame clones, though not all of them. The data show more than 45,000 clones, with 85% seen just once and less than 6.5% held by the top ten. Specimen: peripheral blood. The receptors here all came from a woman aged 55-75 years with acute or convalescent COVID-19.

The genes are TRBV3-1 (or the pseudogene TRBV3-2) and TRBJ1-6, with D unclear. Per the germline V gene, CDR1 is LGHDT and CDR2 is YNNKEL (reference sequence). This CDR3 has 17 amino acids. The V and J ends lost 4 bases and 0 bases respectively, with 13 bases between them. CDR3 amino acids: CASSPMTQSSYNSPLHF. As DNA, the CDR3 is TGTGCCAGCAGCCCGATGACACAGAGCTCCTATAATTCACCCCTCCACTTT.

This chain connects TRBV10-3 to TRBJ2-7; 8 bases fit TRBD1. The CDR3 runs 15 residues. Germline CDR1 and CDR2: ENHRY and SYGVKD. J was trimmed by 1 base and V by 6 bases; bases with no gene match: 8. The CDR3 sequence is CAIRTIRDRSYEQYF. In nucleotides, the CDR3 is TGTGCCATCAGGACAATCCGGGACAGGTCCTACGAGCAGTACTTC.

The chain uses TRBV7-9 and TRBJ2-1; D remains ambiguous. V was pared by 1 base and J by 2 bases, with 12 bases between. Germline CDR1 is SEHNR and CDR2 is FQNEAQ (reference sequence). The CDR3 is 16 residues long. In DNA form, the CDR3 reads TGTGCCAGCAGCTTAGACGGGTTAAGCCCCTACAATGAGCAGTTCTTC. As protein: CASSLDGLSPYNEQFF.

The rearrangement joins TRBV19 to TRBJ1-5; D is unclear. CDR1 and CDR2 from the germline V gene are LNHDA and SQIVND (reference sequence). V lost 2 bases and J lost 6, with 8 bases in between. This CDR3 contains 13 residues. The CDR3 nucleotides are TGTGCCAGTAGTATACGGGAGGCTCAGCCCCAGCATTTT. It yields the protein CASSIREAQPQHF.

The V and J genes are TRBV6-2 or TRBV6-3 and TRBJ1-3; D gene ambiguous. The CDR3 is made up of 15 amino acids. The V and J ends lost 2 bases and 0 bases respectively, with 8 bases between them. Germline CDR1 is MNHEY and CDR2 is SVGEGT. CDR3 sequence reads: CASSYRAVSGNTIYF. The DNA of the CDR3 is TGTGCCAGCAGTTACCGAGCCGTCTCTGGAAACACCATATATTTT.

The rearrangement links TRBV27 to TRBJ2-7; TRBD2 agrees at 11 bases. Germline CDR1 and CDR2: MNHEY and SMNVEV (reference sequence). The CDR3 contains 18 residues. The ends lost 5 bases at V and 1 base at J; junction bases unmatched: 13. CDR3 protein: CASSVKRASGRSSYEQYF. The CDR3 DNA follows: TGTGCCAGCAGTGTTAAGAGAGCTAGCGGGAGGTCGTCCTACGAGCAGTACTTC.

The V call is TRBV5-4, the J call TRBJ1-2; D perhaps matches TRBD1 (6 bases). CDR1 SGHNT and CDR2 YYREEE come from the germline V gene (reference sequence). CDR3 length: 13 amino acids. The germline V and J ends were trimmed by 4 bases and 7 bases, with 14 bases remaining between them. CDR3 in DNA: TGTGCCAGCAGCAGTCCAGGGGACGGTGGCTACACCTTC. This sequence encodes CASSSPGDGGYTF.

The genes are TRBV11-3 and TRBJ2-5, with TRBD2 matching over 13 bases. The junction had 11 bases not matched to a gene; V was cut back by 8 bases and J by 2 bases. The CDR3 is made up of 17 amino acids. Looked up from germline, CDR1 is SGHNT and CDR2 is YENEEA. Written as DNA, the CDR3 is TGTGCCAGCGCCACCGGGACTAGCGGGATACAGCAAGAGACCCAGTACTTC. The encoded protein is CASATGTSGIQQETQYF. Complete variable domain (other parts from reference TRBV11-3 and TRBJ2-5): EAGVVQSPRYKIIEKKQPVAFWCNPISGHNTLYWYLQNLGQGPELLIRYENEEAVDDSQLPKDRFSAERLKGVDSTLKIQPAELGDSAVYLCASATGTSGIQQETQYFGPGTRLLVL.

J is TRBJ1-3 and V is TRBV9; possible D gene TRBD1, 6 bases. From germline, CDR1 is SGDLS and CDR2 YYNGEE. The CDR3 is 15 amino acids. V was pared by 3 bases and J by 2 bases, with 12 bases between. The CDR3 nucleotides are TGTGCCAGCAGCGCCCTCAGGGGTGCTGGAAACACCATATATTTT. Its translation is CASSALRGAGNTIYF.

V and J are TRBV11-2 and TRBJ1-2, with D unresolved. V shed 4 bases and J shed 7 bases, with 13 bases lying between them. The CDR3 consists of 13 residues. Germline CDR1 is SGHAT and CDR2 is FQNNGV. CDR3 sequence (DNA): TGTGCCAGCAGCTCCCTCGCCCGGGTTGGCTACACCTTC. Amino acid sequence: CASSSLARVGYTF.

This clone was seen a single time. The V and J genes are TRBV27 and TRBJ1-2; D is uncertain. Trimming removed 3 bases at V and 6 bases at J, with 17 bases between. The CDR3 is 15 residues long. Per the germline V gene, CDR1 is MNHEY and CDR2 is SMNVEV (reference sequence). The CDR3: CASSFRQVSNHGYTF. The CDR3 DNA is TGTGCCAGCAGTTTTCGGCAGGTTTCGAACCATGGCTACACCTTC.

This clone was counted between two and nine times. J is TRBJ2-2 and V is TRBV5-1; D might be TRBD1 (6 bases). The CDR3 runs to 14 residues. Trimming removed 5 bases at V and 6 bases at J, with 14 bases between. Germline values: CDR1 SGHRS, CDR2 YFSETQ. The CDR3 nucleotides are TGCGCCAGCAGTCTGGGGGCCGATGCCGGGGAGCTGTTTTTT. It specifies CASSLGADAGELFF.